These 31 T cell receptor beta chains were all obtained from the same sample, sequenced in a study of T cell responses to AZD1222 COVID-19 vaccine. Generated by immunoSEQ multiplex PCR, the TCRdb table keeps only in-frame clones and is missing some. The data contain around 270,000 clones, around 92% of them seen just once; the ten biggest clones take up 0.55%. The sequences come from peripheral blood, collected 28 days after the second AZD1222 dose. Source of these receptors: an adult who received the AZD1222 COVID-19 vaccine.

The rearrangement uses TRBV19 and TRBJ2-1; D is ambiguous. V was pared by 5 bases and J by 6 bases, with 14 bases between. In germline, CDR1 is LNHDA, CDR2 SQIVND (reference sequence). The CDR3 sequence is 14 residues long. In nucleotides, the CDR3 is TGTGCCAGTAGTCCGTTAGACCCCCTCAATGAGCAGTTCTTC. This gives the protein CASSPLDPLNEQFF.

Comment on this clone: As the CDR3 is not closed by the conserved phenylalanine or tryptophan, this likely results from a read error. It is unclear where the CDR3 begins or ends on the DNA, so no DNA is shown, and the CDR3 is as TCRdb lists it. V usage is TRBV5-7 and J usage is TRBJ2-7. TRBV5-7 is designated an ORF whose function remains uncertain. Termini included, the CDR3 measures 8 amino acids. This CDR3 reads CASSPRGP.

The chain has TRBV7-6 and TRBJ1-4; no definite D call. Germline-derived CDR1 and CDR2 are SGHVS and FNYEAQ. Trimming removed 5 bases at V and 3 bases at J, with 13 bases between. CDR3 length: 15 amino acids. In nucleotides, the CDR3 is TGTGCCAGCAGCCAAGGAGGGTCTGCTAATGAAAAACTGTTTTTT. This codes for CASSQGGSANEKLFF.

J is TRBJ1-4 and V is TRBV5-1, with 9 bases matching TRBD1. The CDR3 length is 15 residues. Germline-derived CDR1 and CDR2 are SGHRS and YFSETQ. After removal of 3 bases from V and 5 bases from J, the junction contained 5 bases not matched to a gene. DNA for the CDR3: TGCGCCAGCAGCTGGGGGACAGGGCAGAATGAAAAACTGTTTTTT. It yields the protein CASSWGTGQNEKLFF.

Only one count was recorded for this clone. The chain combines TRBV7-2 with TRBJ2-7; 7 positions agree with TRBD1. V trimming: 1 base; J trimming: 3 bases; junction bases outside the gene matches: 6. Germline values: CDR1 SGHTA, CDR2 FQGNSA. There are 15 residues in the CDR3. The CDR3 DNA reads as TGTGCCAGCAGCTTAGGGCCGACAGGGAGCTACGAGCAGTACTTC. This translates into CASSLGPTGSYEQYF.

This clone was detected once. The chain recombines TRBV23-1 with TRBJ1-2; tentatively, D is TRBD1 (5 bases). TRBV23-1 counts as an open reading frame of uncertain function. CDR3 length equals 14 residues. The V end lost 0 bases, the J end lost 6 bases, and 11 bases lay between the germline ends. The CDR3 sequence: CASSQSRGVDGYTF. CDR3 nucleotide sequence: TGCGCCAGCAGTCAATCGCGGGGGGTTGATGGCTACACCTTC.

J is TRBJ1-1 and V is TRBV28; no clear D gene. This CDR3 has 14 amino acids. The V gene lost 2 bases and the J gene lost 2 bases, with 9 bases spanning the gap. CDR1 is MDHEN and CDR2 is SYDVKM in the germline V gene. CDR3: CASSLSRLNTEAFF. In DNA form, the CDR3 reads TGTGCCAGCAGTTTAAGCAGATTAAACACTGAAGCTTTCTTT.

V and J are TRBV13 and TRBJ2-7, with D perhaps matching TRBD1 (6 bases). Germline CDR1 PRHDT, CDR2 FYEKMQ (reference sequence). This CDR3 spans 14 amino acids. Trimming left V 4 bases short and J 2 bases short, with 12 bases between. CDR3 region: CASSSSGTTYEQYF. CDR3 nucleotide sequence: TGTGCCAGCAGCTCGTCCGGGACAACCTACGAGCAGTACTTC.

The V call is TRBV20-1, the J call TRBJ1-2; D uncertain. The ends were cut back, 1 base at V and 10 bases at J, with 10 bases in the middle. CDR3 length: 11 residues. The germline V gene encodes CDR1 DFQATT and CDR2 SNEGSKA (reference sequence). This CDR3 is CSARGTESYTF. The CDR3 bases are TGCAGTGCTAGAGGAACGGAGTCCTACACCTTC.

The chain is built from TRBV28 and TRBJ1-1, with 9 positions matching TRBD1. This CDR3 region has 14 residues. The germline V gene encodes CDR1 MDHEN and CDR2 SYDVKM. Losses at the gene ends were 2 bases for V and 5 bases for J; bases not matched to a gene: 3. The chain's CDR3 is CASSLTGGRTEAFF. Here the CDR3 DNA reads TGTGCCAGCAGTTTAACAGGGGGCCGGACTGAAGCTTTCTTT.

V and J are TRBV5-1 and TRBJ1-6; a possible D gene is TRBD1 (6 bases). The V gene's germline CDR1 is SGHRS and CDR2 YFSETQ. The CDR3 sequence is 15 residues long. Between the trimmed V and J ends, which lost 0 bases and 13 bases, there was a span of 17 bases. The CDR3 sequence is CASSLAQGITSPLHF. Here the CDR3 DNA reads TGCGCCAGCAGCTTGGCTCAGGGGATCACTTCCCCCCTCCACTTT.

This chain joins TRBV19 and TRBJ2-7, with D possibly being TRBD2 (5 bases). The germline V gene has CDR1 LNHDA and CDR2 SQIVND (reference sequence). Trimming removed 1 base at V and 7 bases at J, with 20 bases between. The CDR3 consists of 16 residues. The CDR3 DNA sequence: TGTGCCAGTAGTATAGCCCTATTGGCGAGCGGCGGGGAGCAGTACTTC. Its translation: CASSIALLASGGEQYF.

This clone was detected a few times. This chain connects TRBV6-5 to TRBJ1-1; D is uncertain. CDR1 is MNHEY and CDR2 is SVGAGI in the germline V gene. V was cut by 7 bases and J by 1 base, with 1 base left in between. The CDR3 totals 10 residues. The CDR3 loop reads CASTNTEAFF. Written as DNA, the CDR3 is TGTGCCAGCACGAACACTGAAGCTTTCTTT.

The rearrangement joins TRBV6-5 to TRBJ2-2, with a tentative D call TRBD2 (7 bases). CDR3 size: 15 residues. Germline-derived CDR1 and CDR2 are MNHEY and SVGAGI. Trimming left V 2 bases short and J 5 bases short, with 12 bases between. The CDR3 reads CASSYLGGRTGELFF. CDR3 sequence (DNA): TGTGCCAGCAGTTACCTGGGGGGGCGGACCGGGGAGCTGTTTTTT.

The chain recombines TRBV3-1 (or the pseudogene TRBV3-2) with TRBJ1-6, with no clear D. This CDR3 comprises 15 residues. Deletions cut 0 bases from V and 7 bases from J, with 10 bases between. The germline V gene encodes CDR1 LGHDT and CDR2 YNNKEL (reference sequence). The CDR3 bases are TGTGCCAGCAGCCAAGATGGCGTTTGGAATTCACCCCTCCACTTT. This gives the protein CASSQDGVWNSPLHF.

The CDR3 DNA reads TGTGCCAGCAGTTTACCCTACCAAGAGACCCAGTACTTC. Amino acids: CASSLPYQETQYF. V gene TRBV28 combines with J gene TRBJ2-5, with D unclear. This CDR3 is 13 amino acids long. V was cut by 2 bases and J by 0 bases, with 4 bases left in between. Germline V gene lookup returns CDR1 MDHEN and CDR2 SYDVKM.

Here the CDR3 reads CASTQTTGTQYSNQPQHF. CDR3 coding DNA: TGTGCCAGCACCCAAACCACCGGGACACAATATAGCAATCAGCCCCAGCATTTT. The J gene is TRBJ1-5, the V gene TRBV27, with D possibly TRBD1 on 6 matching bases. The CDR3 has 18 residues. The V end lost 7 bases, the J end lost 0 bases, and 22 bases lay between the germline ends. Per germline, CDR1 MNHEY and CDR2 SMNVEV (reference sequence).

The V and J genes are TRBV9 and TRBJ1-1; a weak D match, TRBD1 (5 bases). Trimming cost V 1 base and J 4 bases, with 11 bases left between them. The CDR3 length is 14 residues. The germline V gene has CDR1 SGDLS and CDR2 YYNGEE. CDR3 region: CASSVLEGTTEAFF. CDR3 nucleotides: TGTGCCAGCAGCGTACTAGAGGGGACCACTGAAGCTTTCTTT.

The CDR3 nucleotides are TGTGCCAGCAGTTTAGGAACCTATCAGCCCCAGCATTTT. It is translated as CASSLGTYQPQHF. This chain uses TRBV12-3 or TRBV12-4 with TRBJ1-5; D is undetermined. The CDR3 is made up of 13 amino acids. Deletions cut 1 base from V and 5 bases from J, with 6 bases between.

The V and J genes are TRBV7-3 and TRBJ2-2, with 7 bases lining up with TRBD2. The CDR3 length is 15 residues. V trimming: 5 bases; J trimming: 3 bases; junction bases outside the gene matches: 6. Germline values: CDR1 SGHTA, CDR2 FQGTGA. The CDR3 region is CASSTSSGDTGELFF. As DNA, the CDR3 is TGTGCCAGCAGCACGTCAAGCGGGGACACCGGGGAGCTGTTTTTT.

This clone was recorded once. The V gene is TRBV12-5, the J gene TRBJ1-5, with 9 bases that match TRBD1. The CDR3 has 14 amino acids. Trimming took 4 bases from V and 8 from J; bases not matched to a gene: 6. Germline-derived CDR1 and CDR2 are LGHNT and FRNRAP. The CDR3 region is CASGWDRESEPQHF. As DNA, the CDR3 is TGTGCTAGTGGTTGGGACAGGGAAAGTGAGCCCCAGCATTTT.

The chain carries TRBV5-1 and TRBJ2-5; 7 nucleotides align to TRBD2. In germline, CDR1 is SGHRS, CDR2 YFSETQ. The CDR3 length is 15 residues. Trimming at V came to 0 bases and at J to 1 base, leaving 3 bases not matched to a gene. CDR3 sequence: CASSLGRLAQETQYF. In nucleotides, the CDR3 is TGCGCCAGCAGCTTGGGCCGACTAGCCCAAGAGACCCAGTACTTC.

The CDR3 reads CASTHSWNEAFF. As DNA, the CDR3 is TGTGCCAGCACACACTCTTGGAATGAAGCTTTCTTT. The chain recombines TRBV25-1 with TRBJ1-1; D call uncertain. The CDR3 runs to 12 residues. Trimming shortened V by 7 bases and J by 7 bases, and 13 bases separated the two germline ends. From germline, CDR1 is MGHDK and CDR2 SYGVNS.

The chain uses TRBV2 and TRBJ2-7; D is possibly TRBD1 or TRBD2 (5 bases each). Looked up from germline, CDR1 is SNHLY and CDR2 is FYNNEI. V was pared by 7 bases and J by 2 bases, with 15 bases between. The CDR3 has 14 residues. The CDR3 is CASTEGTATYEQYF. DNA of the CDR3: TGTGCCAGCACCGAAGGGACGGCAACCTACGAGCAGTACTTC.

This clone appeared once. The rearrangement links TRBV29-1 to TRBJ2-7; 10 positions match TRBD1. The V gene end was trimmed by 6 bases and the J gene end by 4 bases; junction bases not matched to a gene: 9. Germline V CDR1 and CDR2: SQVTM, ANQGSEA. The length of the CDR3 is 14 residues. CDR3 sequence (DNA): TGCAGCGTCCTTCCGGGACAGGGGACTTACGAGCAGTACTTC. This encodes CSVLPGQGTYEQYF.

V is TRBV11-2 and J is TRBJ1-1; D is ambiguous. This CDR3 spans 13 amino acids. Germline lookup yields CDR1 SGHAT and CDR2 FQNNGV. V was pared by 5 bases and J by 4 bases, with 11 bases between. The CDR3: CASSAYSGTEAFF. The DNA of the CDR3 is TGTGCCAGCAGCGCGTATTCCGGCACTGAAGCTTTCTTT.

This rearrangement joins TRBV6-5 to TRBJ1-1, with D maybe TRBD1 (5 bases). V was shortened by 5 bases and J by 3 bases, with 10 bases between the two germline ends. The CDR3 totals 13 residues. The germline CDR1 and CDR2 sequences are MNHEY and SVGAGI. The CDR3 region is CASSPQGYTEAFF. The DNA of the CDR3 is TGTGCCAGCAGTCCGCAGGGTTACACTGAAGCTTTCTTT.

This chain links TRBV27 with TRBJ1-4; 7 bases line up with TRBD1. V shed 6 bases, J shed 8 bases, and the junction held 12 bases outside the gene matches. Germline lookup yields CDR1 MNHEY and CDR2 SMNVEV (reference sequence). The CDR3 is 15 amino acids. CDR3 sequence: CASSLLTGAAEKLFF. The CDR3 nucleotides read TGTGCCAGCAGCCTCCTCACAGGGGCAGCGGAAAAACTGTTTTTT. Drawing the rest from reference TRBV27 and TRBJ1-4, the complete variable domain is EAQVTQNPRYLITVTGKKLTVTCSQNMNHEYMSWYRQDPGLGLRQIYYSMNVEVTDKGDVPEGYKVSRKEKRNFPLILESPSPNQTSLYFCASSLLTGAAEKLFFGSGTQLSVL.

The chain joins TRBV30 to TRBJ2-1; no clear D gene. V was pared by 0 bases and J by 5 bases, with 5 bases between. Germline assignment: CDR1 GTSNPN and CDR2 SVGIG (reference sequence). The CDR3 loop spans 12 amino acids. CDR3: CAWSVTNNEQFF. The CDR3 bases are TGTGCCTGGAGTGTAACAAACAATGAGCAGTTCTTC. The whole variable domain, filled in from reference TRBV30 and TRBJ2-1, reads SQTIHQWPATLVQPVGSPLSLECTVEGTSNPNLYWYRQAAGRGLQLLFYSVGIGQISSEVPQNLSASRPQDRQFILSSKKLLLSDSGFYLCAWSVTNNEQFFGPGTRLTVL.

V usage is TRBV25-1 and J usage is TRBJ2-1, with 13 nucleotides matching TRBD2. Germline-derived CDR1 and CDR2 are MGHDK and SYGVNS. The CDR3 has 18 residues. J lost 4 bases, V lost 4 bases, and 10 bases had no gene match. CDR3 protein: CASSARAGTSGVYNEQFF. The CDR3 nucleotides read TGTGCCAGCAGTGCCCGCGCCGGGACTAGCGGGGTATACAATGAGCAGTTCTTC.

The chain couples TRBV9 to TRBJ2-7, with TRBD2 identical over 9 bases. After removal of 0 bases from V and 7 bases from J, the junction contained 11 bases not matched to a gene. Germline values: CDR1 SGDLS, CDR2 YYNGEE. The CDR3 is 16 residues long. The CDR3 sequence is CASSVASAGGFREQYF. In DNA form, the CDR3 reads TGTGCCAGCAGCGTAGCTTCGGCGGGAGGGTTCCGGGAGCAGTACTTC. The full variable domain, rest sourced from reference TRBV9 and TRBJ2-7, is DSGVTQTPKHLITATGQRVTLRCSPRSGDLSVYWYQQSLDQGLQFLIQYYNGEERAKGNILERFSAQQFPDLHSELNLSSLELGDSALYFCASSVASAGGFREQYFGPGTRLTVT.